Included here is one T cell receptor beta chain sequence, with context. What it recognizes is unknown. The CDR3 is 13 residues long. The trim removed 6 bases at V and 4 bases at J, leaving 3 bases unmatched. This sample is part of a study of T cell responses to AZD1222 COVID-19 vaccine. Study-wide results and limits: Nearly half of spike-specific TCRs reportedly target unmutated variant regions. Only 5 or 6 AZD1222 recipients were seropositive at baseline. Clonal diversity may have been underestimated in mostly white British donors.

The assay was immunoSEQ multiplex PCR, and TCRdb's table has in-frame clones only and misses some. The table has about 120,000 clones, 80% to 90% seen once. This receptor was identified in an adult in good health. This chain links TRBV12-3 or TRBV12-4 with TRBJ1-2; 9 nucleotides match TRBD1. The specimen comprised peripheral blood, sampled on day 0 of AZD1222 vaccination. The CDR3 here is CASRTGGGYGYTF. The CDR3 DNA reads TGTGCCAGCAGGACAGGGGGAGGCTATGGCTACACCTTC.